These 21 T cell receptor beta chains were sequenced from one sample in a study of cytomegalovirus exposure and HLA in healthy donors. Primers included in the PCR were 60 Vbeta and 13 Jbeta primers. Assay: immunoSEQ multiplex PCR; the TCRdb copy retains only in-frame clones and omits some. The sample has 100,000 to 150,000 clones; the top ten hold more than 1.5%. Material for sequencing was PBMCs. Source of these receptors: a man aged 18 to 29 in good health and CMV-seronegative.

The chain employs TRBV6-5 and TRBJ2-7; 7 bases align to TRBD1. V lost 1 base, J lost 8 bases, and 14 bases stayed unmatched. Germline CDR1 reads MNHEY; CDR2 reads SVGAGI. The CDR3 totals 16 residues. In nucleotides, the CDR3 is TGTGCCAGCAGTTACTTACGGACAGGAAGGATGGTGAAGCAGTACTTC. This codes for CASSYLRTGRMVKQYF.

The rearrangement uses TRBV5-6 and TRBJ1-2, with D hard to call. Germline-derived CDR1 and CDR2 are SGHDT and YYEEEE. This CDR3 comprises 16 residues. Trimming stripped 2 bases from V and 4 bases from J, with 18 bases between. For the CDR3, the DNA is TGTGCCAGCAGCTTCCAGTCAAGATTCGGAGTCTATGGCTACACCTTC. This translates into CASSFQSRFGVYGYTF.

The chain uses TRBV28 and TRBJ2-5; D not certain. The germline V and J ends were trimmed by 6 bases and 3 bases, with 8 bases remaining between them. Germline V gene sequence: CDR1 MDHEN, CDR2 SYDVKM. CDR3 length: 12 residues. CDR3 region: CASSTSKETQYF. CDR3 DNA sequence: TGTGCCAGCAGCACATCGAAAGAGACCCAGTACTTC. Combining the CDR3 with reference TRBV28 and TRBJ2-5 gives the whole variable domain DVKVTQSSRYLVKRTGEKVFLECVQDMDHENMFWYRQDPGLGLRLIYFSYDVKMKEKGDIPEGYSVSREKKERFSLILESASTNQTSMYLCASSTSKETQYFGPGTRLLVL.

The V and J genes are TRBV7-2 and TRBJ1-2, with D unclear. The V gene lost 4 bases and the J gene lost 2 bases, with 8 bases spanning the gap. The CDR3 sequence is 13 residues long. Germline V CDR1 and CDR2: SGHTA, FQGNSA. CDR3 nucleotide sequence: TGTGCCAGCAGCTCGCAGGAAAACTATGGCTACACCTTC. Translated: CASSSQENYGYTF.

The chain joins TRBV18 to TRBJ2-7; D may be TRBD1 (6 bases). Looked up from germline, CDR1 is KGHSH and CDR2 is LQKENI. This CDR3 is 14 amino acids long. V was clipped by 3 bases and J by 2 bases, with 11 bases between them. CDR3 protein: CASSPGQLPYEQYF. The DNA of the CDR3 is TGTGCCAGCTCACCCGGACAGTTACCCTACGAGCAGTACTTC.

V and J are TRBV10-3 and TRBJ2-7; 10 nucleotides match TRBD1. The germline gives CDR1 ENHRY, CDR2 SYGVKD. This CDR3 region has 14 residues. V shed 3 bases and J 3 bases; nucleotides not matched to a gene: 2. The CDR3 DNA reads TGTGCCATCAGTGACCGGGACAGGGGCTACGAGCAGTACTTC. Protein sequence: CAISDRDRGYEQYF.

The genes are TRBV30 and TRBJ1-2, with 9 bases lining up with TRBD1. Trimming removed 6 bases from V and 4 bases from J; junction bases left unmatched: 9. CDR1 is GTSNPN, CDR2 SVGIG, per germline (reference sequence). The CDR3 runs to 14 residues. The CDR3 here is CACTGTGYLYGYTF. The CDR3 DNA is TGTGCCTGCACCGGGACAGGGTACCTCTATGGCTACACCTTC.

The chain employs TRBV9 and TRBJ2-2; 7 positions agree with TRBD1. CDR1 and CDR2 (germline): SGDLS, YYNGEE. Trimming at V came to 0 bases and at J to 4 bases, leaving 6 bases not matched to a gene. The CDR3 is 16 amino acids. DNA for the CDR3: TGTGCCAGCAGCGTAGAAACAGGGGTGGGCACCGGGGAGCTGTTTTTT. It specifies CASSVETGVGTGELFF.

The chain is built from TRBV5-4 and TRBJ2-7; 9 nucleotides match TRBD2. There are 15 residues in the CDR3. V gave up 4 bases and J gave up 7 bases; unmatched junction bases: 12. From germline, CDR1 is SGHNT and CDR2 YYREEE (reference sequence). The CDR3 nucleotides are TGTGCCAGCAGCCCCTTTAGCGGGAGATCGTCAGAGCAGTACTTC. Translated: CASSPFSGRSSEQYF. The entire variable domain, with the rest obtained from reference TRBV5-4 and TRBJ2-7, is as follows: ETGVTQSPTHLIKTRGQQVTLRCSSQSGHNTVSWYQQALGQGPQFIFQYYREEENGRGNFPPRFSGLQFPNYSSELNVNALELDDSALYLCASSPFSGRSSEQYFGPGTRLTVT.

The rearrangement joins TRBV9 to TRBJ2-2; TRBD2 might be the D (6 bases). V gave up 3 bases and J gave up 1 base, with 7 bases separating them. Germline CDR1 and CDR2: SGDLS and YYNGEE. The CDR3 has 14 residues. This CDR3 reads CASSGRVNTGELFF. CDR3 in DNA: TGTGCCAGCAGCGGGAGGGTGAACACCGGGGAGCTGTTTTTT.

V is TRBV18 and J is TRBJ2-5; a possible D gene is TRBD2 (5 bases). V gave up 1 base and J gave up 5 bases, with 11 bases separating them. There are 14 residues in the CDR3. The germline CDR1 and CDR2 sequences are KGHSH and LQKENI. CDR3 DNA sequence: TGTGCCAGCTCACCACGTCTAGCCCCCGAGACCCAGTACTTC. Its translation is CASSPRLAPETQYF.

The chain employs TRBV27 and TRBJ1-1; no clear D. The germline V and J ends were trimmed by 7 bases and 2 bases, with 29 bases remaining between them. Germline CDR1 MNHEY, CDR2 SMNVEV (reference sequence). The CDR3 loop spans 19 amino acids. The CDR3 loop is CASIRAAGGPPVLNTEAFF. The CDR3 DNA is TGTGCCAGCATCAGAGCGGCAGGCGGCCCCCCGGTGCTTAACACTGAAGCTTTCTTT.

The chain combines TRBV11-3 with TRBJ1-5; D ambiguous. V gave up 0 bases and J gave up 6 bases, with 6 bases separating them. The CDR3 is 13 residues long. Germline-derived CDR1 and CDR2 are SGHNT and YENEEA. The CDR3 region is CASSLEEGQPQHF. The CDR3 DNA follows: TGTGCCAGCAGCTTAGAGGAGGGTCAGCCCCAGCATTTT.

This chain uses TRBV11-3 with TRBJ2-5; D is perhaps TRBD2 (5 bases). Germline-derived CDR1 and CDR2 are SGHNT and YENEEA. Between the trimmed V and J ends, which lost 4 bases and 7 bases, there was a span of 16 bases. This CDR3 is built from 14 residues. CDR3 sequence reads: CASSYPTVRGTQYF. The CDR3 DNA reads as TGTGCCAGCAGCTACCCGACGGTACGGGGGACCCAGTACTTC. Drawing the rest from reference TRBV11-3 and TRBJ2-5, the complete variable domain is EAGVVQSPRYKIIEKKQPVAFWCNPISGHNTLYWYLQNLGQGPELLIRYENEEAVDDSQLPKDRFSAERLKGVDSTLKIQPAELGDSAVYLCASSYPTVRGTQYFGPGTRLLVL.

The chain uses TRBV10-3 and TRBJ2-1; 15 bases line up with TRBD2. J gave up 2 bases and V 3 bases, and 8 bases lay outside the gene matches. Germline assignment: CDR1 ENHRY and CDR2 SYGVKD. This CDR3 comprises 19 residues. The CDR3 loop is CAISEGGTSGRTAYNEQFF. CDR3 nucleotide sequence: TGTGCCATCAGTGAAGGGGGGACTAGCGGGAGGACCGCCTACAATGAGCAGTTCTTC.

The chain joins TRBV28 to TRBJ1-2; TRBD1 aligns across 7 bases. The V and J ends lost 7 bases and 2 bases, in that order; junction bases with no gene match: 7. The CDR3 is made up of 14 amino acids. Germline V lookup: CDR1 MDHEN, CDR2 SYDVKM. The CDR3 protein is CASIDRVTNYGYTF. The DNA for the CDR3 is TGTGCCAGCATCGACAGGGTGACAAACTATGGCTACACCTTC.

The V and J genes are TRBV19 and TRBJ1-3, with D possibly TRBD1 on 6 matching bases. Trimming removed 4 bases from V and 0 bases from J, with 7 bases in between. The CDR3 totals 14 residues. Germline V CDR1 and CDR2: LNHDA, SQIVND (reference sequence). The CDR3 is CASSRGGSGNTIYF. In DNA form, the CDR3 reads TGTGCCAGTAGTAGAGGGGGCTCTGGAAACACCATATATTTT.

The V and J genes are TRBV2 and TRBJ2-2; 10 positions match TRBD2. J gave up 5 bases and V 6 bases, and 6 bases lay outside the gene matches. CDR1 SNHLY and CDR2 FYNNEI come from the germline V gene. The CDR3 is 15 residues long. The CDR3: CASRTLAGVTGELFF. For the CDR3, the DNA is TGTGCCAGCAGAACCCTAGCGGGGGTAACCGGGGAGCTGTTTTTT.

This rearrangement joins TRBV10-3 to TRBJ1-6; TRBD1 agrees at 8 bases. Trimming cost V 7 bases and J 8 bases; bases outside gene matches: 7. CDR1 and CDR2 from the germline V gene are ENHRY and SYGVKD. This CDR3 has 14 amino acids. CDR3 protein: CAITKDREYSPLHF. Here the CDR3 DNA reads TGTGCCATCACTAAGGACAGGGAATATTCACCCCTCCACTTT.

CDR3: CASSSTGTGISGNTIYF. In DNA form, the CDR3 reads TGCGCCAGCAGCTCAACCGGGACAGGGATCTCTGGAAACACCATATATTTT. This sequence joins TRBV5-1 and TRBJ1-3, with TRBD1 matching 9 bases. Trimming removed 3 bases from V and 0 bases from J; junction bases left unmatched: 7. The CDR3 runs 17 residues. The germline V gene encodes CDR1 SGHRS and CDR2 YFSETQ.

The CDR3 nucleotides read TGCGCCAGCAGCCAAGAAGCGGCAGGGGGCGGTGAGACCCAGTACTTC. Encoded protein: CASSQEAAGGGETQYF. This chain connects TRBV4-1 to TRBJ2-5, with 8 nucleotides matching TRBD1. V lost 0 bases to trimming and J lost 5 bases; unmatched junction nucleotides: 8. CDR3 size: 16 residues. Germline CDR1 MGHRA, CDR2 YSYEKL.